This T cell receptor (beta chain) is from a study of cytomegalovirus exposure and HLA in healthy donors. Study results and limitations: A later analysis associated 16,000 or so TCR beta sequences with HLA alleles at a 0.05 false discovery rate. Within a later analysis, the majority of CMV-associated TCR beta chains appeared HLA-restricted. In a later analysis, TCR beta V- and J-gene trimming showed a link to a missense DCLRE1C variant.

V lost 5 bases and J lost 8, with 18 bases in between. Germline CDR1 is SEHNR and CDR2 is FQNEAQ (reference sequence). This CDR3 has 14 amino acids. Notes on this clone: What it binds is not known.

Primers for the PCR totalled 60 Vbeta and 13 Jbeta. As originally analysed: Unique TCR beta chains numbered approximately 80 million in a later analysis, with roughly 10 million shared. TCRdb's copy holds only in-frame clones and misses some; the assay was immunoSEQ multiplex PCR. That table furnishes V, J and clone size, whereas the DNA furnished D and trimming. Here the sample spans 50,000 to 75,000 clones, 65% to 80% being singletons. This clonotype was obtained from a man under 40 in good health and CMV-seropositive. The sample was PBMCs. The chain is built from TRBV7-9 and TRBJ1-1; D ambiguous. The CDR3 loop is CASSQLRFATEAFF. CDR3 nucleotide sequence: TGTGCCAGCAGCCAATTACGGTTTGCGACAGAAGCTTTCTTT.